This T cell receptor (beta chain) was obtained from a study of T cells in Graves' hyperthyroidism and ophthalmopathy. V lost 2 bases and J lost 8, with 16 bases in between. The CDR3 spans 15 residues. Germline V lookup: CDR1 SGHKS, CDR2 YYEKEE (reference sequence). This clonotype turned up a few times. A NOSPECS grade of at least 4, a Clinical Activity Score of at least 3 and duration under 3 months were recorded in ophthalmopathy patients. Regions amplified from RNA transcripts were the TCR beta CDR3 regions. HTBI primers were used for first-round RT-PCR of the TCR CDR3. Using its own MiXCR run on the multiplex PCR reads, TCRdb lists one record per CDR3 protein. The sample lists a few hundred thousand distinct CDR3 sequences, 17% occurring once.

This receptor was identified in a woman under 30 with Graves' ophthalmopathy. What was sequenced was blood. The V call is TRBV5-5, the J call TRBJ1-4; D is possibly TRBD1 (6 bases). CDR3 residues: CASSFRQTRGEKLFF. The DNA of the CDR3 is TGTGCCAGCAGCTTTCGACAGACCAGGGGCGAAAAACTGTTTTTT.